This T cell receptor (beta chain) was sequenced for a study of shared clonotypes between healthy human individuals. Regarding the study as a whole: As a rule, naive subsets had a larger estimated richness than memory subsets. Non-shared clonotypes had lower generation probabilities than clonotypes shared by all four sorted-subset donors.

A split of CD4+ cells into CD45RA+ naive and CD45RA-negative memory subsets was performed. Regarding this clone: The antigen is unknown.

Sorted-subset replicate PCR reactions contained roughly 200 ng DNA, corresponding to about 30,000 T cell genomes. Assay: immunoSEQ multiplex PCR; the TCRdb copy retains only in-frame clones and omits some. The sample holds some 2,500,000 clones, under 95% seen once. Material for sequencing was naive CD4+ T cells from PBMCs. As for subset: CD45RA+ positively selected. The TCR was taken from a man in his late teens or twenties in good health. Some clones in this sample may be carry-over from other donors' samples.

The CDR3 DNA reads TGTGCCAGCAGCTTAGCGCGTTGGCAGGCGGGTGAGCAGTTCTTC. Protein sequence: CASSLARWQAGEQFF. This chain connects TRBV7-2 to TRBJ2-1, with TRBD2 as a possible D gene (5 bases). Trimming cost V 0 bases and J 9 bases, with 15 bases left between them. The germline CDR1 and CDR2 sequences are SGHTA and FQGNSA. This CDR3 contains 15 residues.